One and the same sample provided the 11 T cell receptor beta chains below, sequenced in a study of OX40 agonist ivuxolimab in advanced cancers. Libraries were prepared by immunoSEQ multiplex PCR; TCRdb keeps only in-frame clonotypes and omits some of them. The top ten hold approximately 1.5% of the sample, which has some 70,000 clones, approximately 80% seen once. The sequences come from CD4+ or CD8+ T cells sorted from blood, collected in a trial of the OX40 agonist ivuxolimab. These receptors were collected from an adult with an advanced solid tumor such as melanoma, head and neck, liver or kidney cancer.

The chain uses TRBV11-3 and TRBJ2-3; D might be TRBD1 or TRBD2, each matching 5 bases. Trimming took off 3 bases at V and 2 bases at J, with 9 bases between the two ends. The CDR3 sequence is 14 residues long. Germline V gene lookup returns CDR1 SGHNT and CDR2 YENEEA. CDR3 sequence: CASSLGPNTDTQYF. CDR3 DNA sequence: TGTGCCAGCAGCTTGGGACCCAACACAGATACGCAGTATTTT.

Comment on this clone: The sample holds other DNA sequences that translate to the same CDR3. J is TRBJ1-4 and V is TRBV7-9; D is uncertain. V was shortened by 3 bases and J by 0 bases, with 8 bases between the two germline ends. Per the germline V gene, CDR1 is SEHNR and CDR2 is FQNEAQ (reference sequence). The CDR3 is 15 residues long. Here the CDR3 DNA reads TGTGCCAGCAGCTTGGACGGAGCAACTAATGAAAAACTGTTTTTT. Its translation is CASSLDGATNEKLFF.

The chain has TRBV9 and TRBJ1-2; D perhaps matches TRBD1 (5 bases). V lost 3 bases to trimming and J lost 7 bases, with 16 bases between them. CDR1 and CDR2 from the germline V gene are SGDLS and YYNGEE. This CDR3 has 14 residues. CDR3 in amino acids: CASSAEVDTGGYTF. In DNA form, the CDR3 reads TGTGCCAGCAGCGCAGAGGTGGACACGGGTGGCTACACCTTC.

This clone was detected only once. Mismatch with germline at one junction end may stem from a read error. The rearrangement links TRBV10-1 to TRBJ2-7; perhaps TRBD1 as D (6 bases). Looked up from germline, CDR1 is WNHNN and CDR2 is SYGVQD (reference sequence). The CDR3 has 20 amino acids. CDR3 region: CASSESGFRGKRFLSHEQYF. The CDR3 DNA reads TGCGCCAGCAGTGAGTCAGGGTTCAGGGGAAAACGATTCCTCTCCCACGAGCAGTACTTC.

The CDR3, as DNA: TGTGCCTCCCTGTGGAACACTGAAGCTTTCTTT. This codes for CASLWNTEAFF. The J gene is TRBJ1-1, the V gene TRBV6-1; D not resolved. Trimming took 11 bases from V and 1 from J, leaving 8 bases between them. Germline CDR1 and CDR2: MNHNS and SASEGT. The CDR3 is made up of 11 amino acids.

The chain carries TRBV9 and TRBJ2-2; D possibly corresponds to TRBD1 (6 bases). Germline lookup yields CDR1 SGDLS and CDR2 YYNGEE. The CDR3 has 14 residues. Trimming took off 3 bases at V and 9 bases at J, with 15 bases between the two ends. CDR3 loop: CASSEGTFSRELFF. CDR3 DNA: TGTGCCAGCAGCGAGGGGACATTTTCCAGGGAGCTGTTTTTT.

V is TRBV30 and J is TRBJ2-2; D possibly corresponds to TRBD1 (5 bases). Germline V CDR1 and CDR2: GTSNPN, SVGIG (reference sequence). The CDR3 length is 14 residues. The V end was cut by 4 bases, the J end by 1 base, with 10 bases between. DNA of the CDR3: TGTGCCTGGACCCGCCAGGGGAACACCGGGGAGCTGTTTTTT. Encoded protein: CAWTRQGNTGELFF.

The rearrangement joins TRBV9 to TRBJ1-6; D gene ambiguous. Germline V gives CDR1 SGDLS, CDR2 YYNGEE. V lost 4 bases to trimming and J lost 7 bases, with 9 bases between them. The CDR3 runs 13 residues. In DNA, the CDR3 is TGTGCCAGCAGCCGCGACGGGAATTCACCCCTCCACTTT. Translation gives CASSRDGNSPLHF.

V usage is TRBV19 and J usage is TRBJ2-7; no clear D. Trimming pared 3 bases from V and 0 bases from J, leaving 12 bases between. Per germline, CDR1 LNHDA and CDR2 SQIVND (reference sequence). This CDR3 has 15 amino acids. CDR3 amino acids: CASSMLDGHSYEQYF. For the CDR3, the DNA is TGTGCCAGTAGTATGCTGGATGGGCACTCCTACGAGCAGTACTTC.

The V call is TRBV28, the J call TRBJ2-5; 8 nucleotides agree with TRBD1. The length of the CDR3 is 16 residues. After removal of 3 bases from V and 4 bases from J, the junction contained 10 bases not matched to a gene. The germline gives CDR1 MDHEN, CDR2 SYDVKM. DNA for the CDR3: TGTGCCAGCAGTTTTCAAGGACAGGGAGTGGTAGAGACCCAGTACTTC. Protein sequence: CASSFQGQGVVETQYF.

The chain carries TRBV4-2 and TRBJ2-7, with 16 bases lining up with TRBD2. The junction had 3 bases not matched to a gene; V was cut back by 4 bases and J by 0 bases. Germline V CDR1 and CDR2: LGHNA, YNFKEQ. This CDR3 comprises 17 residues. CDR3 sequence reads: CASSRGLAGGSSYEQYF. The CDR3 DNA reads TGTGCCAGCAGCCGGGGACTAGCGGGGGGGAGCTCCTACGAGCAGTACTTC.